The T cell receptor beta chain under discussion was sequenced for a study of cytomegalovirus exposure and HLA in healthy donors. The method was immunoSEQ multiplex PCR; TCRdb's version includes in-frame clones alone and lacks a portion of them. The sample lists about 170,000 clones, nearly 90% occurring once. CDR1 and CDR2 from the germline V gene are SGHRS and YFSETQ. V lost 1 base to trimming and J lost 3 bases, with 26 bases between them. This CDR3 has 20 amino acids. The V call is TRBV5-1, the J call TRBJ2-1; D might be TRBD2 (6 bases). Sequenced material: PBMCs. The origin of this receptor is a woman younger than 35 in good health and CMV-seropositive. In nucleotides, the CDR3 is TGCGCCAGCAGCTTGAGGCGGGGCGCTGGGGTGGTAGCGGTCTACAATGAGCAGTTCTTC. This codes for CASSLRRGAGVVAVYNEQFF. Looking up the rest from reference TRBV5-1 and TRBJ2-1 gives the full variable domain: KAGVTQTPRYLIKTRGQQVTLSCSPISGHRSVSWYQQTPGQGLQFLFEYFSETQRNKGNFPGRFSGRQFSNSRSEMNVSTLELGDSALYLCASSLRRGAGVVAVYNEQFFGPGTRLTVL.